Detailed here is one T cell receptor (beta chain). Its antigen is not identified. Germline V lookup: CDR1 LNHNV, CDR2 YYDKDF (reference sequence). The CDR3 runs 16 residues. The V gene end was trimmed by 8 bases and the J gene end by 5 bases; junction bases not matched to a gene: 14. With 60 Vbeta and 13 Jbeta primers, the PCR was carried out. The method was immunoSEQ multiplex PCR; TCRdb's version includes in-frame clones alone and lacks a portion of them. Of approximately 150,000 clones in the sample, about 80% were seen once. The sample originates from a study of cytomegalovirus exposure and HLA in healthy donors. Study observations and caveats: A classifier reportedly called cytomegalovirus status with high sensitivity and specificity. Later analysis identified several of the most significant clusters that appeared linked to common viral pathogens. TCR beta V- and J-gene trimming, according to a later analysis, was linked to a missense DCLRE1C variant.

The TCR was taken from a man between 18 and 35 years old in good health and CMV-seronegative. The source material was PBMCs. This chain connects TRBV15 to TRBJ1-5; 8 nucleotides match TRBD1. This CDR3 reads CATSQRDRLAHQPQHF. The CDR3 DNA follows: TGTGCCACCTCCCAGCGGGACAGGCTTGCCCATCAGCCCCAGCATTTT.